The 10 T cell receptor beta chains listed next were all sequenced from one sample in a study of blood T cell repertoires in COVID-19. Sequenced by immunoSEQ multiplex PCR; TCRdb stores in-frame clones only, minus some. This table holds over 150,000 clones, just under 90% found once. The source material was peripheral blood. These receptors came from a woman aged 18-30 years who had recovered from COVID-19.

The chain combines TRBV24-1 with TRBJ2-3; a weak D match, TRBD2 (5 bases). This CDR3 contains 14 residues. Per germline, CDR1 KGHDR and CDR2 SFDVKD. Deletions cut 5 bases from V and 2 bases from J, with 10 bases between. The DNA of the CDR3 is TGTGCCACCAGTGGAAGCGGAAACACAGATACGCAGTATTTT. Translation gives CATSGSGNTDTQYF.

V and J are TRBV6-1 and TRBJ1-6, with D hard to call. Trimming removed 4 bases at V and 0 bases at J, with 13 bases between. The germline V gene has CDR1 MNHNS and CDR2 SASEGT. The CDR3 has 17 amino acids. The CDR3 here is CASSASGLSSYNSPLHF. CDR3 sequence (DNA): TGTGCCAGCAGTGCTTCTGGGCTGAGCTCCTATAATTCACCCCTCCACTTT.

V usage is TRBV21-1 and J usage is TRBJ1-6. TRBV21-1 is termed a pseudogene. The CDR3 runs to 16 residues. CDR3 bases: TGTGCCAGCAGCATTGCCGCTGAGGTCAGTAATTCACCCCTCCACTTT. Translated: CASSIAAEVSNSPLHF.

CDR3 nucleotide sequence: TGTGCCAGCAGCTTAAAGCGGAACACTGAAGCTTTCTTT. Protein: CASSLKRNTEAFF. The chain carries TRBV7-2 and TRBJ1-1; D not resolved. CDR1 and CDR2 from the germline V gene are SGHTA and FQGNSA. The CDR3 is 13 amino acids. V lost 2 bases and J 1 base, leaving 5 bases between the germline ends.

The chain has TRBV7-8 and TRBJ2-7; 7 bases agree with TRBD1. V gave up 6 bases and J gave up 1 base; unmatched junction bases: 3. The CDR3 runs 13 residues. Germline V gene lookup returns CDR1 SGHVS and CDR2 FQNEAQ. CDR3 nucleotide sequence: TGTGCCAGCAGATCGGGACAGTCCTACGAGCAGTACGTC. It encodes CASRSGQSYEQYV.

The chain links TRBV27 to TRBJ1-2; a weak D match, TRBD1 (6 bases). Trimming removed 3 bases from V and 0 bases from J, with 8 bases in between. The CDR3 length is 14 residues. The V gene's germline CDR1 is MNHEY and CDR2 SMNVEV (reference sequence). The CDR3 protein is CASSLDRANYGYTF. CDR3 nucleotide sequence: TGTGCCAGCAGTTTGGACAGAGCTAACTATGGCTACACCTTC.

This clone was seen a few times. This chain uses TRBV19 with TRBJ2-1; a possible D gene is TRBD2 (5 bases). V lost 5 bases and J 8 bases, leaving 25 bases between the germline ends. CDR1 and CDR2 (germline): LNHDA, SQIVND (reference sequence). This CDR3 is 17 amino acids long. The CDR3 reads CASSPRAIAISSHEQFF. CDR3 DNA sequence: TGTGCCAGTAGTCCCCGGGCGATAGCGATCTCGTCACATGAGCAGTTCTTC.

V and J are TRBV30 and TRBJ1-5, with D possibly being TRBD1 (5 bases). Germline-derived CDR1 and CDR2 are GTSNPN and SVGIG (reference sequence). V was shortened by 5 bases and J by 0 bases, with 8 bases between the two germline ends. This CDR3 region has 13 residues. For the CDR3, the DNA is TGTGCCTGGGACAGCAATAGCAATCAGCCCCAGCATTTT. Its translation: CAWDSNSNQPQHF.

The V and J genes are TRBV20-1 and TRBJ2-7, with 8 nucleotides matching TRBD1. Trimming at V came to 3 bases and at J to 3 bases, leaving 7 bases not matched to a gene. The CDR3 has 14 residues. Per germline, CDR1 DFQATT and CDR2 SNEGSKA (reference sequence). The CDR3 is CSASGMGTGYEQYV. The CDR3 DNA reads TGCAGTGCTAGTGGAATGGGGACAGGCTACGAGCAGTACGTC.

The chain is built from TRBV13 and TRBJ2-2; 8 positions agree with TRBD1. CDR1 is PRHDT, CDR2 FYEKMQ, per germline (reference sequence). CDR3 size: 15 residues. V lost 6 bases, J lost 7 bases, and 10 bases stayed unmatched. CDR3: CASRPRTGYGGELFF. Here the CDR3 DNA reads TGTGCCAGCAGGCCCCGGACAGGGTACGGCGGGGAGCTGTTTTTT.